This passage covers 20 T cell receptor beta chains from one sample sequenced in a study of PD-1 blockade in classical Hodgkin lymphoma. Using immunoSEQ multiplex PCR, the repertoire was profiled, and TCRdb retains in-frame clones only, with some absent. The sample shows 29,000 or so clones, roughly 80% of them seen only once. As to time point: cycle 4 day 1 (C4D1), after 6 weeks of nivolumab. Relapse after autologous stem cell transplantation occurred in every patient, and brentuximab vedotin exposure varied. Magnetic negative selection served to purify CD4+ T cells out of PBMCs that had been thawed. The material was CD4+ T cells from blood, obtained before the fourth cycle of nivolumab. Source of these receptors: a human donor with classical Hodgkin lymphoma.

This clone was observed a few times. The chain joins TRBV15 to TRBJ1-1; D might be TRBD1 (5 bases). The CDR3 runs to 17 residues. CDR1 LNHNV and CDR2 YYDKDF come from the germline V gene (reference sequence). Trimming pared 8 bases from V and 0 bases from J, leaving 22 bases between. The DNA for the CDR3 is TGTGCCACCGGGGAGTCAGGGATCGGAAACATGAACACTGAAGCTTTCTTT. As protein: CATGESGIGNMNTEAFF. The entire variable domain, with the rest obtained from reference TRBV15 and TRBJ1-1, is as follows: DAMVIQNPRYQVTQFGKPVTLSCSQTLNHNVMYWYQQKSSQAPKLLFHYYDKDFNNEADTPDNFQSRRPNTSFCFLDIRSPGLGDTAMYLCATGESGIGNMNTEAFFGQGTRLTVV.

The rearrangement links TRBV28 to TRBJ2-5; the match to TRBD1 covers 11 bases. The CDR3 consists of 18 residues. Germline CDR1 MDHEN, CDR2 SYDVKM. J gave up 5 bases and V 10 bases, and 21 bases lay outside the gene matches. The CDR3: CAIRLAGTGGERSETQYF. DNA for the CDR3: TGTGCCATTCGCCTAGCCGGGACAGGGGGAGAAAGGAGTGAGACCCAGTACTTC. The whole variable domain, remainder taken from reference TRBV28 and TRBJ2-5, is DVKVTQSSRYLVKRTGEKVFLECVQDMDHENMFWYRQDPGLGLRLIYFSYDVKMKEKGDIPEGYSVSREKKERFSLILESASTNQTSMYLCAIRLAGTGGERSETQYFGPGTRLLVL.

The rearrangement links TRBV4-2 to TRBJ2-5, with 7 bases lining up with TRBD2. The germline gives CDR1 LGHNA, CDR2 YNFKEQ. J was trimmed by 4 bases and V by 0 bases; bases with no gene match: 17. This CDR3 is 19 amino acids long. The CDR3 sequence is CASSQEGGASGADRETQYF. CDR3 DNA sequence: TGTGCCAGCAGCCAAGAGGGGGGTGCGAGCGGGGCCGACAGAGAGACCCAGTACTTC.

The chain carries TRBV5-1 and TRBJ2-3, with TRBD2 matching 10 bases. The length of the CDR3 is 15 residues. Germline trimming cut 4 bases from V and 2 bases from J; bases unmatched to any gene: 4. The germline V gene encodes CDR1 SGHRS and CDR2 YFSETQ. The CDR3 region has the DNA TGCGCCAGCAGCAGGACTAGCGGTAACACAGATACGCAGTATTTT. Its translation: CASSRTSGNTDTQYF.

This clone was observed a single time. V and J are TRBV6-1 and TRBJ2-7; D is unclear. The CDR3 length is 13 residues. Germline V gives CDR1 MNHNS, CDR2 SASEGT. Trimming pared 3 bases from V and 4 bases from J, leaving 10 bases between. For the CDR3, the DNA is TGTGCCAGCAGTGAGGTCTCTATTTACGAGCAGTACTTC. Residues: CASSEVSIYEQYF.

The chain couples TRBV7-9 to TRBJ2-1; D is tentatively TRBD1 or TRBD2 (5 bases each). The germline gives CDR1 SEHNR, CDR2 FQNEAQ (reference sequence). V was trimmed by 1 base and J by 7 bases, leaving 20 bases between them. The CDR3 consists of 17 residues. CDR3 DNA: TGTGCCAGCAGCTTAGTGGCCATCGGGGTAGGGGAGAATGAGCAGTTCTTC. It encodes CASSLVAIGVGENEQFF.

V gene TRBV7-8 combines with J gene TRBJ1-5; D gene unclear. Germline V gene lookup returns CDR1 SGHVS and CDR2 FQNEAQ. The CDR3 is made up of 12 amino acids. Between the trimmed V and J ends, which lost 1 base and 6 bases, there was a span of 4 bases. The CDR3 region is CASSLDRQPQHF. In DNA, the CDR3 is TGTGCCAGCAGCTTAGATCGTCAGCCCCAGCATTTT. Full variable domain (remainder filled in from reference TRBV7-8 and TRBJ1-5): GAGVSQSPRYKVAKRGQDVALRCDPISGHVSLFWYQQALGQGPEFLTYFQNEAQLDKSGLPSDRFFAERPEGSVSTLKIQRTQQEDSAVYLCASSLDRQPQHFGDGTRLSIL.

The rearrangement uses TRBV9 and TRBJ1-2; D gene ambiguous. The germline V gene encodes CDR1 SGDLS and CDR2 YYNGEE. The CDR3 extends over 14 amino acids. Trimming pared 8 bases from V and 2 bases from J, leaving 16 bases between. CDR3 DNA sequence: TGTGCCAGTAAAGCCGGATCAGCCAACTATGGCTACACCTTC. It is translated as CASKAGSANYGYTF.

This clone turned up a few times. This chain uses TRBV27 with TRBJ2-7, with D possibly TRBD1 on 6 matching bases. Trimming took 11 bases from V and 4 from J, leaving 9 bases between them. This CDR3 is built from 10 residues. The germline V gene has CDR1 MNHEY and CDR2 SMNVEV (reference sequence). The CDR3 here is CACGQYEQYF. CDR3 coding DNA: TGTGCCTGCGGACAGTACGAGCAGTACTTC.

V is TRBV4-2 and J is TRBJ2-3; 10 bases are shared with TRBD1. J was trimmed by 3 bases and V by 1 base; bases with no gene match: 4. Germline-derived CDR1 and CDR2 are LGHNA and YNFKEQ. The CDR3 totals 16 residues. In DNA form, the CDR3 reads TGTGCCAGCAGCCAAGGGAGGGGACAGGGGACAGATACGCAGTATTTT. Its protein is CASSQGRGQGTDTQYF.

CDR3 sequence reads: CASSKGLEGSQGTSGRTDTQYF. The CDR3, as DNA: TGTGCCAGCAGCAAAGGTTTAGAAGGTTCACAGGGGACTAGCGGGCGGACAGATACGCAGTATTTT. The J gene is TRBJ2-3, the V gene TRBV21-1; the table's D call, TRBD2, has no DNA check behind it. TRBV21-1 is recorded as a pseudogene. There are 22 residues in the CDR3.

This clone is a singleton in its sample. This chain uses TRBV5-4 with TRBJ2-7; D is possibly TRBD1 (6 bases). The CDR3 length is 15 residues. The V and J ends lost 4 bases and 4 bases respectively, with 18 bases between them. Per germline, CDR1 SGHNT and CDR2 YYREEE (reference sequence). The CDR3 loop reads CASSAPFRGEYEQYF. The CDR3 region has the DNA TGTGCCAGCAGCGCCCCGTTCAGGGGTGAATACGAGCAGTACTTC.

This chain links TRBV6-5 with TRBJ1-2; 10 bases are a match to TRBD1. The germline V gene encodes CDR1 MNHEY and CDR2 SVGAGI. V was pared by 8 bases and J by 8 bases, with 14 bases of the junction left unmatched. The length of the CDR3 is 15 residues. CDR3 sequence: CASFRSWDRGKGYTF. The CDR3 DNA reads TGTGCCAGCTTTCGGTCCTGGGACAGGGGAAAGGGCTACACCTTC.

The J gene is TRBJ2-7, the V gene TRBV5-1; D is ambiguous. Per the germline V gene, CDR1 is SGHRS and CDR2 is YFSETQ. V lost 0 bases to trimming and J lost 1 base, with 14 bases between them. This CDR3 has 16 residues. DNA of the CDR3: TGCGCCAGCAGCTTGGCCACGGCTAGTGGGTCCTACGAGCAGTACTTC. This codes for CASSLATASGSYEQYF.

This clone was found a few times. The V call is TRBV2, the J call TRBJ1-2; D gene unclear. Germline V gene lookup returns CDR1 SNHLY and CDR2 FYNNEI. Trimming removed 5 bases from V and 4 bases from J, with 5 bases in between. The length of the CDR3 is 11 residues. For the CDR3, the DNA is TGTGCCAGCAGTCAGTTCTATGGCTACACCTTC. As protein: CASSQFYGYTF. The full variable domain, rest sourced from reference TRBV2 and TRBJ1-2, is EPEVTQTPSHQVTQMGQEVILRCVPISNHLYFYWYRQILGQKVEFLVSFYNNEISEKSEIFDDQFSVERPDGSNFTLKIRSTKLEDSAMYFCASSQFYGYTFGSGTRLTVV.

The chain has TRBV11-3 and TRBJ1-6; TRBD1 is a possible D gene (6 bases). Germline V gives CDR1 SGHNT, CDR2 YENEEA. Trimming took off 9 bases at V and 1 base at J, with 16 bases between the two ends. The CDR3 runs to 16 residues. CDR3 sequence: CASPTGRGSYNSPLHF. In DNA form, the CDR3 reads TGTGCCAGTCCAACAGGGAGAGGTTCCTATAATTCACCCCTCCACTTT.

The V and J genes are TRBV19 and TRBJ1-2; D unclear. This CDR3 is built from 13 residues. Between the trimmed V and J ends, which lost 5 bases and 7 bases, there was a span of 14 bases. Germline lookup yields CDR1 LNHDA and CDR2 SQIVND (reference sequence). Here the CDR3 reads CASSPEIGIGYTF. Here the CDR3 DNA reads TGTGCCAGTAGTCCGGAAATCGGCATTGGCTACACCTTC.

CDR3: CASSLGTGQGYEQYF. In DNA form, the CDR3 reads TGTGCCAGCAGCTTAGGCACGGGACAGGGCTACGAGCAGTACTTC. The rearrangement links TRBV7-6 to TRBJ2-7, with 9 bases fitting TRBD1. After removal of 1 base from V and 3 bases from J, the junction contained 4 bases not matched to a gene. The V gene's germline CDR1 is SGHVS and CDR2 FNYEAQ. This CDR3 has 15 amino acids.

The J gene is TRBJ1-5, the V gene TRBV5-1, with 7 bases fitting TRBD1. This CDR3 has 16 amino acids. With V trimmed by 0 bases and J by 3 bases, 6 bases remained unmatched. Germline-derived CDR1 and CDR2 are SGHRS and YFSETQ. The CDR3 is CASSLAGDSNNQPQHF. The CDR3 nucleotides read TGCGCCAGCAGCTTGGCGGGGGACAGCAACAATCAGCCCCAGCATTTT.

This clone has just a few counts. This chain's CDR3 is CASSEGFREQYF. The CDR3, as DNA: TGTGCCAGCAGTGAGGGTTTTCGGGAGCAGTACTTC. The V gene is TRBV2, the J gene TRBJ2-7, with D unresolved. The CDR3 contains 12 residues. Trimming stripped 3 bases from V and 7 bases from J, with 10 bases between. Germline V gene data show CDR1 as SNHLY and CDR2 as FYNNEI.